Below are 7 T cell receptor beta chains sequenced from a single sample in a study of T cells in Graves' hyperthyroidism and ophthalmopathy. It was RNA transcripts that yielded the amplified TCR beta CDR3 regions. With the HTBI primer set, the TCR CDR3 went through a first round of RT-PCR. TCRdb called the multiplex PCR reads again in MiXCR, with one record for every CDR3 protein. Here the sample spans a few hundred thousand distinct CDR3 sequences, roughly 13% being singletons. Material: blood. Source of these receptors: a woman in her 40s with Graves' ophthalmopathy.

The table lists this clonotype with a few counts. V and J are TRBV27 and TRBJ2-7, with 13 bases matching TRBD2. Germline V gives CDR1 MNHEY, CDR2 SMNVEV (reference sequence). The V and J ends lost 6 bases and 3 bases, in that order; junction bases with no gene match: 5. This CDR3 region has 15 residues. The CDR3 region has the DNA TGTGCCAGCAGCCCCGGGACTAGCGGGGTCTACGAGCAGTACTTC. It translates to CASSPGTSGVYEQYF.

This clonotype was seen repeatedly, ten times or more. This chain's CDR3 is CASSLGDRPYEQYF. The CDR3, as DNA: TGTGCCAGCAGCTTAGGGGACAGACCCTACGAGCAGTACTTC. This rearrangement joins TRBV7-9 to TRBJ2-7; 7 bases map to TRBD1. Germline V gene sequence: CDR1 SEHNR, CDR2 FQNEAQ (reference sequence). CDR3 size: 14 residues. The ends lost 1 base at V and 2 bases at J; junction bases unmatched: 2.

This clonotype was seen many times. The chain couples TRBV11-2 to TRBJ1-2, with D unclear. The length of the CDR3 is 13 residues. Germline-derived CDR1 and CDR2 are SGHAT and FQNNGV. Trimming removed 0 bases at V and 4 bases at J, with 6 bases between. CDR3 sequence: CASSLDRSYGYTF. DNA for the CDR3: TGTGCCAGCAGCTTAGATAGGAGCTATGGCTACACCTTC.

This clonotype was counted many times. The V call is TRBV11-2, the J call TRBJ2-7, with D perhaps being TRBD1 or TRBD2 (5 bases each). The germline V gene encodes CDR1 SGHAT and CDR2 FQNNGV. The ends were cut back, 4 bases at V and 6 bases at J, with 13 bases in the middle. The CDR3 runs 13 residues. The CDR3 is CASSSVGVGEQYF. For the CDR3, the DNA is TGTGCCAGCAGCTCCGTGGGGGTCGGCGAGCAGTACTTC.

The chain couples TRBV11-2 to TRBJ1-3; D unresolved. Trimming removed 0 bases at V and 3 bases at J, with 18 bases between. The germline CDR1 and CDR2 sequences are SGHAT and FQNNGV. The CDR3 length is 18 residues. As DNA, the CDR3 is TGTGCCAGCAGCTTAGATCCCGTAGTGGCGGGGTTTGGAAACACCATATATTTT. This translates into CASSLDPVVAGFGNTIYF.

This clonotype was observed many times. This chain connects TRBV5-1 to TRBJ2-1, with 12 bases aligning to TRBD2. Germline V gives CDR1 SGHRS, CDR2 YFSETQ. CDR3 length: 15 residues. V was clipped by 2 bases and J by 7 bases; unmatched bases: 4. In DNA, the CDR3 is TGCGCCAGCAGCTTCCTAGCGGGGGGGCCGAATGAGCAGTTCTTC. This sequence encodes CASSFLAGGPNEQFF.

This clonotype came up many times. The chain links TRBV6-1 to TRBJ1-2; 9 nucleotides align to TRBD1. The CDR3 contains 13 residues. Germline CDR1 reads MNHNS; CDR2 reads SASEGT. Losses at the gene ends were 4 bases for V and 8 bases for J; bases not matched to a gene: 5. The CDR3 DNA follows: TGTGCCAGCAGTGCCGGACAGGGGAGAGGCTACACCTTC. Its translation is CASSAGQGRGYTF.